Described below is a single TCR beta chain sequence and its context. TCRdb's table, derived via immunoSEQ multiplex PCR, lists solely in-frame clones and lacks some. Of 95,000 to 100,000 clones in the sample, 96% were seen once. The data belong to a study of technical replicates of blood from a handful of donors. CDR1 MDHEN and CDR2 SYDVKM come from the germline V gene. V lost 1 base and J lost 6, with 9 bases in between. The CDR3 is 14 residues long. The TCR was taken from a human donor in good health. The chain recombines TRBV28 with TRBJ1-4; possible D gene TRBD1, 5 bases. Sequencing input: T cells isolated from PBMCs. This CDR3 reads CASSLSGADEKLFF. DNA for the CDR3: TGTGCCAGCAGTTTATCTGGGGCTGATGAAAAACTGTTTTTT.